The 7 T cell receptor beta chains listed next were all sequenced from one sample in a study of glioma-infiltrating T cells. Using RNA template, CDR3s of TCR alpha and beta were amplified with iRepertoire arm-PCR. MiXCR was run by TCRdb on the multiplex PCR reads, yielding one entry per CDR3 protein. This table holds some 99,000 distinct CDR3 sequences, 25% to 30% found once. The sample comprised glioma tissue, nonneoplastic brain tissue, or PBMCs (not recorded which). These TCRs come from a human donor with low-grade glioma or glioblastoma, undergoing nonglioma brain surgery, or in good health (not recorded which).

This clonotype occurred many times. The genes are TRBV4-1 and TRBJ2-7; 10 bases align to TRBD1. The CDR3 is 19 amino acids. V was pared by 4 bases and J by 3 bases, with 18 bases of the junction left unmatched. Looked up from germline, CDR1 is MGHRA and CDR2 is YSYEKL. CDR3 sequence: CASSPYLSDRGDIGYEQYF. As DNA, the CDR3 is TGCGCCAGCAGCCCTTACCTCTCGGACAGGGGGGATATTGGCTACGAGCAGTACTTC.

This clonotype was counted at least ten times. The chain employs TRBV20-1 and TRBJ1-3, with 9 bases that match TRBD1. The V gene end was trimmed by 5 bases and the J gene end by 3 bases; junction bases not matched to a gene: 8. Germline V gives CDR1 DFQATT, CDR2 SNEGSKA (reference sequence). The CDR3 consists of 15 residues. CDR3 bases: TGCAGTGCTCGCCCTCCGGGACAGGGTGGAAACACCATATATTTT. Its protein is CSARPPGQGGNTIYF.

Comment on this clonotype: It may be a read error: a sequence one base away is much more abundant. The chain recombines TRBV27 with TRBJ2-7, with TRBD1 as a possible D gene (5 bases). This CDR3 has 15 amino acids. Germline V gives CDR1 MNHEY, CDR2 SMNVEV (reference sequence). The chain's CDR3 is CASSLDNLLSYEQYF. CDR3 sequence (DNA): TGTGCCAGTAGTTTGGACAACTTGCTATCCTACGAGCAGTACTTC.

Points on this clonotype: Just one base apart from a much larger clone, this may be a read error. CDR3 nucleotide sequence: TGCGCCAGCAGCTTGGACGGACGGCTCACTGAAGATTTCTTT. Amino acids: CASSLDGRLTEDFF. V and J are TRBV5-1 and TRBJ1-1; D unclear. Germline assignment: CDR1 SGHRS and CDR2 YFSETQ. This CDR3 contains 14 residues.

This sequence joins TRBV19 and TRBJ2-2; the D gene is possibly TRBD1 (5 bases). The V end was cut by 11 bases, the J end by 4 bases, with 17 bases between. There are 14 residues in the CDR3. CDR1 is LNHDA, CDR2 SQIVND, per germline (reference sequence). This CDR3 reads CASGRGWGTGELFF. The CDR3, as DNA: TGTGCCTCCGGAAGGGGATGGGGCACCGGGGAGCTGTTTTTT.

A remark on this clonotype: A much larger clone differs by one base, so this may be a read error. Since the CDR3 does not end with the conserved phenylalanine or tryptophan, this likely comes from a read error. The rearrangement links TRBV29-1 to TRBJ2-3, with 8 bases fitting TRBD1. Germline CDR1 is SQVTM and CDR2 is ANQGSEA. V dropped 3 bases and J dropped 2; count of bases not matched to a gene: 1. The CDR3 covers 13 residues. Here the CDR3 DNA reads TGCAGCGTTGAGGACAGGGACACAGATACGCAGTATCTT. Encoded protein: CSVEDRDTDTQYL.

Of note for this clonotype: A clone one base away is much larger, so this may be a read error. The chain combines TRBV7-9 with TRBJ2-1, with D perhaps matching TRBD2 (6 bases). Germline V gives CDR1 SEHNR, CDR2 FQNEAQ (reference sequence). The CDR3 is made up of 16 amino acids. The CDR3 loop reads CASSLPYGRKNNERFF. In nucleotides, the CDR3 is TGTGCCAGCAGCCTCCCTTACGGGAGAAAGAACAATGAGCGGTTCTTC.